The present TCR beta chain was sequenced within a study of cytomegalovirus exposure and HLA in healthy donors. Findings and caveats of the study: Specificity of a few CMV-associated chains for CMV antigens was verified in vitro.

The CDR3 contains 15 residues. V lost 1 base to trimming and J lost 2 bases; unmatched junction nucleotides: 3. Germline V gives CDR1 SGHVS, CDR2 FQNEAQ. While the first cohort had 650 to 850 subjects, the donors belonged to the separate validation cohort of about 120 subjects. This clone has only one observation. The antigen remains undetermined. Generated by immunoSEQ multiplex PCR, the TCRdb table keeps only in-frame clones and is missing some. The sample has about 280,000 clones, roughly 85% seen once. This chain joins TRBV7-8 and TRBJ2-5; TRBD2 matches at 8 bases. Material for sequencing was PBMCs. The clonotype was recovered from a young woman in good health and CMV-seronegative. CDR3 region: CASSLDSGEQETQYF. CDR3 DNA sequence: TGTGCCAGCAGCTTAGATAGCGGGGAACAAGAGACCCAGTACTTC.